The subject of this entry is one TCR beta chain. Antigen: not known. Naive CD45RA+ and memory CD45RA-negative subsets were split from CD4+ cells. The CDR3 covers 14 residues. Germline lookup yields CDR1 MNHNS and CDR2 SASEGT. Trimming removed 6 bases from V and 3 bases from J; junction bases left unmatched: 6. The data were obtained in a study of shared clonotypes between healthy human individuals. General study points: Clonotypes which were not shared had lower generation probabilities than clonotypes that all four donors shared. Inspection by rarefaction showed sorted-subset sequencing to be incomplete despite large depth.

Each replicate PCR on the sorted subsets used 200 to 250 ng DNA (around 30,000 T cell genomes). Here immunoSEQ multiplex PCR was the method, and the copy in TCRdb shows in-frame clones only, minus some. The sample contains about 1 million clones, under 80% of which appear only once. This chain joins TRBV6-1 and TRBJ1-1, with 8 bases that match TRBD1. This TCR came from a man aged 18-30 years in good health. The material sequenced was memory CD4+ T cells sorted from blood. Subset denoted: CD45RA-negative fraction. Here the CDR3 DNA reads TGTGCCAGCAGACCCAGGGGGCTGTACACTGAAGCTTTCTTT. Its translation is CASRPRGLYTEAFF.